What follows are 9 T cell receptor beta chains derived from one specimen sequenced in a study of T cell responses to AZD1222 COVID-19 vaccine. The assay was immunoSEQ multiplex PCR, and TCRdb's table has in-frame clones only and misses some. Seen here are 150,000 to 180,000 clones, around 87% observed once, and the top ten hold about 8.9%. Material: peripheral blood, obtained 28 days after the second AZD1222 dose. The receptors originated from an adult who received the AZD1222 COVID-19 vaccine.

This chain connects TRBV3-1 (or the pseudogene TRBV3-2) to TRBJ2-7; TRBD2 matches 8 bases. The germline V gene encodes CDR1 LGHDT and CDR2 YNNKEL (reference sequence). The CDR3 runs to 16 residues. The V segment lost 1 base and the J segment 2 bases; nucleotides outside the gene matches: 7. The CDR3 region is CASSQVTGRATYEQYF. The CDR3 region has the DNA TGTGCCAGCAGCCAAGTTACCGGGAGGGCCACCTACGAGCAGTACTTC.

The chain joins TRBV6-8 to TRBJ2-5; possibly TRBD1 or TRBD2 for D (5 bases each). Between the trimmed V and J ends, which lost 0 bases and 4 bases, there was a span of 9 bases. Germline loops: CDR1 MNHGY, CDR2 SAAAGT. This CDR3 contains 14 residues. The CDR3 reads CASSYSRGGETQYF. CDR3 nucleotides: TGTGCCAGCAGTTACTCGAGGGGCGGAGAGACCCAGTACTTC.

J is TRBJ2-7 and V is TRBV6-5, with D hard to call. CDR3 length: 12 residues. Germline values: CDR1 MNHEY, CDR2 SVGAGI. Between the trimmed V and J ends, which lost 7 bases and 7 bases, there was a span of 14 bases. CDR3 region: CASTEGVGEQYF. Written as DNA, the CDR3 is TGTGCCAGCACCGAAGGAGTGGGAGAGCAGTACTTC.

The rearrangement links TRBV29-1 to TRBJ2-7; D possibly uses TRBD1 or TRBD2 (6 bases each). CDR1 and CDR2 (germline): SQVTM, ANQGSEA. This CDR3 has 15 amino acids. The germline V and J ends were trimmed by 4 bases and 4 bases, with 20 bases remaining between them. The CDR3 DNA reads as TGCAGCGTTGCTAGGGCATCCGGGGGCCCGTACGAGCAGTACTTC. It codes for CSVARASGGPYEQYF.

This chain uses TRBV28 with TRBJ1-3; D is possibly TRBD1 (6 bases). Looked up from germline, CDR1 is MDHEN and CDR2 is SYDVKM. This CDR3 spans 15 amino acids. Between the trimmed V and J ends, which lost 5 bases and 0 bases, there was a span of 11 bases. The CDR3 sequence: CASSAGTPSGNTIYF. The CDR3 bases are TGTGCCAGCAGTGCGGGGACACCCTCTGGAAACACCATATATTTT.

This clone has more than one count but fewer than ten. J is TRBJ2-5 and V is TRBV5-5; D is perhaps TRBD2 (5 bases). V lost 2 bases, J lost 1 base, and 12 bases lay in between. CDR1 and CDR2 from the germline V gene are SGHKS and YYEKEE (reference sequence). This CDR3 contains 15 residues. Here the CDR3 DNA reads TGTGCCAGCAGCTTAGGGTGGAGGATCCAAGAGACCCAGTACTTC. Translated: CASSLGWRIQETQYF. The full variable domain, in which reference TRBV5-5 and TRBJ2-5 provide the parts outside the CDR3, is DAGVTQSPTHLIKTRGQQVTLRCSPISGHKSVSWYQQVLGQGPQFIFQYYEKEERGRGNFPDRFSARQFPNYSSELNVNALLLGDSALYLCASSLGWRIQETQYFGPGTRLLVL.

The chain employs TRBV15 and TRBJ2-1; unclear D gene. This CDR3 spans 12 amino acids. Germline lookup yields CDR1 LNHNV and CDR2 YYDKDF (reference sequence). V was shortened by 1 base and J by 10 bases, with 8 bases between the two germline ends. The CDR3 region has the DNA TGTGCCACCAGCAGAGTGGCTACCGAGCAGTTCTTC. Translating gives CATSRVATEQFF.

The chain uses TRBV5-1 and TRBJ2-5; TRBD2 matches 8 bases. V dropped 7 bases and J dropped 4; count of bases not matched to a gene: 30. The CDR3 sequence is 21 residues long. Germline CDR1 is SGHRS and CDR2 is YFSETQ. The CDR3: CASSPRAPGLVSGGDSETQYF. CDR3 in DNA: TGCGCCAGCTCCCCGAGGGCCCCGGGACTAGTAAGCGGCGGGGATTCAGAGACCCAGTACTTC.

The CDR3 region has the DNA TGTGCCAGTAGACGGGACTCTAACACCGGGGAGCTGTTTTTT. Its protein product is CASRRDSNTGELFF. V is TRBV19 and J is TRBJ2-2, with TRBD2 as a possible D gene (6 bases). V dropped 6 bases and J dropped 2 bases, with 10 bases sitting between them. Germline V CDR1 and CDR2: LNHDA, SQIVND (reference sequence). CDR3 size: 14 residues.